Listed below are T cell receptor beta chains from one sample, sequenced in a study of cytomegalovirus exposure and HLA in healthy donors. TCRdb keeps only in-frame clones here, not all; method: immunoSEQ multiplex PCR. The repertoire holds some 150,000 clones, around 76% seen once, with about 1.3% in the top ten. The sample consisted of PBMCs. These receptors were taken from a man aged 60 to 69 in good health and CMV-seronegative. The CDR3 runs from the conserved cysteine through the conserved F or W. D genes are given only for firm matches. Size tells how often a clone was seen (once, few, many) or the class of an expanded clone, and some rows leave it out.

clone size	D gene	J gene	V gene	CDR3 DNA	CDR3 protein
NA	NA	TRBJ2-1	TRBV5-4	TGTGCCAGCAGCTTGGAGCCGAGTCGTGATGAGCAGTTCTTC	CASSLEPSRDEQFF
NA	TRBD1	TRBJ2-1	TRBV29-1	TGCAGCGTTGCCAGGGGGCCTGAGCAGTTCTTC	CSVARGPEQFF
NA	TRBD1	TRBJ2-7	TRBV6-5	TGTGCCAGCAGCCCCCGGGACAGGGTCGAGCAGTACTTC	CASSPRDRVEQYF
few	TRBD1	TRBJ2-1	TRBV11-3	TGTGCCAGCAGCCTGACAGGGGGGATTTACAATGAGCAGTTCTTC	CASSLTGGIYNEQFF
NA	NA	TRBJ2-5	TRBV6-1	TGTGCCAGCAGTCCGCGGGACAGCGGAGAGACCCAGTACTTC	CASSPRDSGETQYF
NA	NA	TRBJ1-5	TRBV6-5	TGTGCCAGCAGTCGCAGATCAGGGATCCGGCCCCAGCATTTT	CASSRRSGIRPQHF
NA	NA	TRBJ2-5	TRBV6-5	TGTGCCAGCACCGGGACCCTAAGGGGGGAGACCCAGTACTTC	CASTGTLRGETQYF
NA	NA	TRBJ2-7	TRBV28	TGTGCCAGCAGTCGACACTACGAGCAGTACTTC	CASSRHYEQYF
NA	TRBD2	TRBJ2-7	TRBV30	TGTGCCTGCGCTAGCGGGGCCACCTACGAGCAGTACTTC	CACASGATYEQYF
few	NA	TRBJ1-2	TRBV9	TGTGCCAGCAGCCCTCGGGGGGGGATATATGGCTACACCTTC	CASSPRGGIYGYTF
NA	TRBD1	TRBJ1-5	TRBV7-8	TGTGCCAGCAGCTTCGGACAGGGGAATCAGCCCCAGCATTTT	CASSFGQGNQPQHF
NA	TRBD1	TRBJ2-2	TRBV5-4	TGTGCCAGCAGCCGCGACAGGGCGAACACCGGGGAGCTGTTTTTT	CASSRDRANTGELFF
few	NA	TRBJ2-1	TRBV7-9	TGTGCCAGCAGCTCCCGAGGGTCGGGGCAGTTCTTC	CASSSRGSGQFF
NA	TRBD2	TRBJ2-5	TRBV5-6	TGTGCCAGCAGCCGGGAGGCCGAGACCCAGTACTTC	CASSREAETQYF